The table lists the clone carrying this T cell receptor (beta chain) with a few counts. This entry belongs to a study of blood T cell repertoires in COVID-19. Overall study: COVID-19 samples collected from the United States, Italy and Spain covered acute and convalescent phases. PBMCs, B-cell-depleted T cells, or T cells provided the cDNA or gDNA that made up the material.

Original analysis: Reference gene primer amplification gave estimated nucleated cell counts. Using immunoSEQ multiplex PCR, the repertoire was profiled, and TCRdb retains in-frame clones only, with some absent. The V and J calls and clone size were taken over from that table, and D and trimming were inferred from the DNA. The profile shows about 260,000 clones, about 89% of them singletons. The sequence was collected from a woman in her thirties or forties who had recovered from COVID-19. The sample was peripheral blood.

The CDR3 is CAWSGSFGNTIYF. CDR3 nucleotide sequence: TGTGCCTGGAGTGGTAGTTTTGGAAACACCATATATTTT. This chain connects TRBV30 to TRBJ1-3; no reliable D call. The CDR3 has 13 amino acids. V was cut by 1 base and J by 3 bases, with 7 bases left in between. CDR1 and CDR2 (germline): GTSNPN, SVGIG (reference sequence).